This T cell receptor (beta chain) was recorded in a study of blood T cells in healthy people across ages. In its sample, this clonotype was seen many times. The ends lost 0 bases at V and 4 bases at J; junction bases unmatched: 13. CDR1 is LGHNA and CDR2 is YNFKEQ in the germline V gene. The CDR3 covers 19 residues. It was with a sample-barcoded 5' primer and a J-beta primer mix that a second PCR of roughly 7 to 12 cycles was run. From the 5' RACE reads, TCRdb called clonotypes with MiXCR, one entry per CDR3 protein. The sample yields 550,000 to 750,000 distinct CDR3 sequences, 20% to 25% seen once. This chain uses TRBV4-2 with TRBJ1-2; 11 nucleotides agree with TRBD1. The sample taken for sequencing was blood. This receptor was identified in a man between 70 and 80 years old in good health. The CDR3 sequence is CASSQEPLVRTGGSYGYTF. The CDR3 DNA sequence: TGTGCCAGCAGCCAAGAGCCCTTAGTCCGGACAGGGGGCTCCTATGGCTACACCTTC.